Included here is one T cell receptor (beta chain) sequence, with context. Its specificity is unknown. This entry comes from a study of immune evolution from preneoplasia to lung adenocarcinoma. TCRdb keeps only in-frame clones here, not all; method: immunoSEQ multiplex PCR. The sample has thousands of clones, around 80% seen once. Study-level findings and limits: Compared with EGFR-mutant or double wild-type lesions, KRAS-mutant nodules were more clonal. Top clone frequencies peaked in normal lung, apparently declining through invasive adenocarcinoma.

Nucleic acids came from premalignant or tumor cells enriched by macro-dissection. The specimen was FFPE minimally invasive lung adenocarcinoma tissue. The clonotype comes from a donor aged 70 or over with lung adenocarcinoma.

The CDR3 here is CASSYDPAPINYGYTF. Written as DNA, the CDR3 is TGTGCCAGCAGTTACGACCCAGCCCCCATTAACTATGGCTACACCTTC. The chain recombines TRBV6-5 with TRBJ1-2; D is unclear. Germline-derived CDR1 and CDR2 are MNHEY and SVGAGI. V was shortened by 2 bases and J by 1 base, with 14 bases between the two germline ends. The CDR3 is 16 residues long.